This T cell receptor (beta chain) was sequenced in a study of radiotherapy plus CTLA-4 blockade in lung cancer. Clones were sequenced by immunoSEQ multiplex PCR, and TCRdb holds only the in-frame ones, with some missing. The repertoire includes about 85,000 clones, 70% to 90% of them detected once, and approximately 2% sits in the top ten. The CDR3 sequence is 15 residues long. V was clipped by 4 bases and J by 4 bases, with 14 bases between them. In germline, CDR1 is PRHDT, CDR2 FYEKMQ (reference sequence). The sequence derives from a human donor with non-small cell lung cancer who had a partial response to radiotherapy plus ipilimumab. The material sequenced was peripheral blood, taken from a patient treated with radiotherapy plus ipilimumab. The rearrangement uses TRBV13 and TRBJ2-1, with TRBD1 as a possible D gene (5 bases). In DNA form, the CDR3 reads TGTGCCAGCAGCTACCAAAAGGACAATTACAATGAGCAGTTCTTC. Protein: CASSYQKDNYNEQFF.